The 30 T cell receptor beta chains in this list originate from one sample, sequenced in a study of T-cell memory formation after mild COVID-19. TCRdb re-called the 5' RACE reads with MiXCR, one entry per CDR3 protein. The table shows about 360,000 distinct CDR3 sequences, with 13% occurring only once. Sequenced input: PBMCs or a T cell subset sorted from them (not recorded which). The receptors shown here come from a man between 18 and 35 years old who had mild COVID-19 (a few samples of this study predate the infection). Cell type and time point are not known.

This clonotype was counted only a few times. The chain carries TRBV6-5 and TRBJ2-3; TRBD1 might be the D (5 bases). Germline values: CDR1 MNHEY, CDR2 SVGAGI. The CDR3 runs to 13 residues. The ends were cut back, 8 bases at V and 2 bases at J, with 11 bases in the middle. The CDR3: CASRKGLTDTQYF. The CDR3, as DNA: TGTGCCAGCCGGAAGGGGCTCACAGATACGCAGTATTTT.

The gene calls are TRBV7-9 and TRBJ2-7; 8 bases line up with TRBD1. Germline-derived CDR1 and CDR2 are SEHNR and FQNEAQ (reference sequence). This CDR3 comprises 14 residues. V was pared by 5 bases and J by 2 bases, with 5 bases of the junction left unmatched. CDR3 sequence: CASSGRTGPYEQYF. Here the CDR3 DNA reads TGTGCCAGCAGCGGACGGACAGGGCCCTACGAGCAGTACTTC.

There are a few counts of this clonotype. The V gene is TRBV6-2 or TRBV6-3, the J gene TRBJ2-2; D call uncertain. V was clipped by 2 bases and J by 2 bases, with 6 bases between them. Germline CDR1 is MNHEY and CDR2 is SVGEGT. This CDR3 has 14 amino acids. Here the CDR3 reads CASSYASNTGELFF. CDR3 nucleotides: TGTGCCAGCAGTTACGCCTCCAACACCGGGGAGCTGTTTTTT.

The chain couples TRBV20-1 to TRBJ2-7; 8 bases map to TRBD1. The ends lost 6 bases at V and 2 bases at J; junction bases unmatched: 6. The length of the CDR3 is 13 residues. The germline CDR1 and CDR2 sequences are DFQATT and SNEGSKA (reference sequence). For the CDR3, the DNA is TGCAGTGCCGTGGACAGGGCCACCTACGAGCAGTACGTC. This translates into CSAVDRATYEQYV.

At least ten counts were recorded for this clonotype. The V call is TRBV7-9, the J call TRBJ1-5, with TRBD1 matching 7 bases. The CDR3 loop spans 14 amino acids. V lost 5 bases and J lost 9; bases outside the gene matches: 10. Germline CDR1 is SEHNR and CDR2 is FQNEAQ (reference sequence). CDR3 residues: CASSTGTAARPQHF. The CDR3 DNA follows: TGTGCCAGCAGCACCGGGACAGCGGCCCGGCCCCAGCATTTT.

This clonotype was counted many times. The chain uses TRBV6-5 and TRBJ2-3, with 7 bases aligning to TRBD2. Germline V CDR1 and CDR2: MNHEY, SVGAGI. J gave up 1 base and V 5 bases, and 12 bases lay outside the gene matches. CDR3 length: 17 residues. CDR3 region: CASSGPGTKSGTDTQYF. CDR3 nucleotides: TGTGCCAGCAGTGGACCCGGGACTAAGTCGGGCACAGATACGCAGTATTTT.

This clonotype came up a few times. This rearrangement joins TRBV6-5 to TRBJ1-1; 9 bases map to TRBD1. The junction had 8 bases not matched to a gene; V was cut back by 1 base and J by 2 bases. This CDR3 has 17 amino acids. The V gene's germline CDR1 is MNHEY and CDR2 SVGAGI. DNA of the CDR3: TGTGCCAGCAGTTACTGGCGCCGGGACAGGGCCAACACTGAAGCTTTCTTT. Translating gives CASSYWRRDRANTEAFF.

This clonotype has more than one count but fewer than ten. This chain joins TRBV4-2 and TRBJ1-1; D is unclear. Germline lookup yields CDR1 LGHNA and CDR2 YNFKEQ. This CDR3 region has 13 residues. V dropped 1 base and J dropped 6 bases, with 9 bases sitting between them. The CDR3 spells CASSQAGRAEAFF. CDR3 in DNA: TGTGCCAGCAGCCAAGCGGGTCGCGCTGAAGCTTTCTTT.

The rearrangement uses TRBV19 and TRBJ1-2; 9 positions agree with TRBD1. The CDR3 runs to 13 residues. Germline lookup yields CDR1 LNHDA and CDR2 SQIVND (reference sequence). V shed 6 bases, J shed 5 bases, and the junction held 4 bases outside the gene matches. The chain's CDR3 is CASRGQGGYGYTF. The CDR3, as DNA: TGTGCCAGTAGGGGACAGGGAGGATATGGCTACACCTTC.

This clonotype was recorded a few times. The V call is TRBV5-1, the J call TRBJ1-2; D might be TRBD1 (6 bases). Germline CDR1 and CDR2: SGHRS and YFSETQ. This CDR3 contains 14 residues. Trimming took off 3 bases at V and 7 bases at J, with 16 bases between the two ends. CDR3 sequence: CASSYKTTGSGYTF. CDR3 DNA sequence: TGCGCCAGCAGCTACAAAACAACAGGGTCTGGCTACACCTTC.

This rearrangement joins TRBV7-6 to TRBJ2-3, with 14 bases matching TRBD2. Germline V gene data show CDR1 as SGHVS and CDR2 as FNYEAQ. V shed 6 bases and J 5 bases; nucleotides not matched to a gene: 10. The CDR3 totals 17 residues. The CDR3 bases are TGTGCCAGCAGTCCCACCGGGACTAGCGGGGGAGTAGATACGCAGTATTTT. Translated: CASSPTGTSGGVDTQYF. Full variable domain (outside the CDR3, taken from reference TRBV7-6 and TRBJ2-3): GAGVSQSPRYKVTKRGQDVALRCDPISGHVSLYWYRQALGQGPEFLTYFNYEAQQDKSGLPNDRFSAERPEGSISTLTIQRTEQRDSAMYRCASSPTGTSGGVDTQYFGPGTRLTVL.

This rearrangement joins TRBV20-1 to TRBJ2-7; D gene uncertain. Between the trimmed V and J ends, which lost 3 bases and 0 bases, there was a span of 12 bases. Germline V gene data show CDR1 as DFQATT and CDR2 as SNEGSKA (reference sequence). The CDR3 contains 14 residues. The CDR3 spells CSARKGSYSYEQYV. The CDR3 DNA reads as TGCAGTGCTAGGAAAGGATCCTACTCCTACGAGCAGTACGTC.

The rearrangement links TRBV20-1 to TRBJ1-5, with a weak D call TRBD1 (5 bases). Germline V lookup: CDR1 DFQATT, CDR2 SNEGSKA (reference sequence). This CDR3 region has 12 residues. The V gene lost 3 bases and the J gene lost 4 bases, with 7 bases spanning the gap. The CDR3 coding sequence is TGCAGTGCTAGGGGGGGTAATCAGCCCCAGCATTTT. Amino acids: CSARGGNQPQHF.

This sequence joins TRBV7-8 and TRBJ2-5; perhaps D is TRBD1 or TRBD2 (5 bases each). Per germline, CDR1 SGHVS and CDR2 FQNEAQ. Trimming took 5 bases from V and 8 from J, leaving 18 bases between them. There are 14 residues in the CDR3. The CDR3: CASSTWDRLDTQYF. The CDR3 DNA sequence: TGTGCCAGCAGCACATGGGACCGCTTGGATACCCAGTACTTC.

J is TRBJ2-1 and V is TRBV7-9; 9 bases match TRBD2. V lost 6 bases and J lost 0; bases outside the gene matches: 6. Per the germline V gene, CDR1 is SEHNR and CDR2 is FQNEAQ (reference sequence). There are 16 residues in the CDR3. The CDR3 sequence: CASRVSGGSSYNEQFF. CDR3 coding DNA: TGTGCCAGCAGGGTTAGCGGGGGAAGCTCCTACAATGAGCAGTTCTTC.

In this sample, this clonotype turned up many times. V is TRBV7-2 and J is TRBJ1-1; TRBD1 aligns across 8 bases. The CDR3 runs to 14 residues. Trimming at V came to 7 bases and at J to 2 bases, leaving 6 bases not matched to a gene. CDR1 SGHTA and CDR2 FQGNSA come from the germline V gene. In DNA form, the CDR3 reads TGTGCCAGCACCTATGACAGGGGCAACACTGAAGCTTTCTTT. Translated, it gives CASTYDRGNTEAFF.

This chain links TRBV15 with TRBJ2-7; 8 bases map to TRBD2. The germline V gene encodes CDR1 LNHNV and CDR2 YYDKDF (reference sequence). Trimming at V came to 0 bases and at J to 3 bases, leaving 7 bases not matched to a gene. The CDR3 totals 16 residues. CDR3 in amino acids: CATSREWGSGVYEQYF. The CDR3 DNA reads as TGTGCCACCAGCAGAGAATGGGGTAGCGGGGTCTACGAGCAGTACTTC. Looking up the rest from reference TRBV15 and TRBJ2-7 gives the full variable domain: DAMVIQNPRYQVTQFGKPVTLSCSQTLNHNVMYWYQQKSSQAPKLLFHYYDKDFNNEADTPDNFQSRRPNTSFCFLDIRSPGLGDTAMYLCATSREWGSGVYEQYFGPGTRLTVT.

This clonotype was seen a single time. A read error may be the cause here, since a much bigger clone is one base away. V and J are TRBV24-1 and TRBJ2-2; TRBD2 might be the D (5 bases). Germline assignment: CDR1 KGHDR and CDR2 SFDVKD. This CDR3 has 12 residues. CDR3: CATSENTGKLFF. For the CDR3, the DNA is TGTGCCACCAGTGAGAACACCGGGAAGCTGTTTTTT.

V is TRBV18 and J is TRBJ2-7; D is ambiguous. Germline CDR1 KGHSH, CDR2 LQKENI. V was pared by 3 bases and J by 6 bases, with 15 bases between. There are 14 residues in the CDR3. The CDR3 here is CASSPPRTAGEQYF. The CDR3 DNA is TGTGCCAGCTCACCCCCGAGGACCGCCGGCGAGCAGTACTTC.

V usage is TRBV7-2 and J usage is TRBJ2-1; 9 bases align to TRBD2. The CDR3 contains 17 residues. Germline V gene lookup returns CDR1 SGHTA and CDR2 FQGNSA. V lost 1 base, J lost 1 base, and 5 bases stayed unmatched. CDR3 bases: TGTGCCAGCAGCTTAGTAGGGGGACTAGCTTCCTACAATGAGCAGTTCTTC. Translating it yields CASSLVGGLASYNEQFF.

The chain uses TRBV29-1 and TRBJ1-5; D not resolved. Germline-derived CDR1 and CDR2 are SQVTM and ANQGSEA. The CDR3 contains 13 residues. Between the trimmed V and J ends, which lost 7 bases and 1 base, there was a span of 11 bases. The CDR3, as DNA: TGCAGCGCCAAAAAGGGAAGCAATCAGCCCCAGCATTTT. It encodes CSAKKGSNQPQHF.

As DNA, the CDR3 is TGCGCCAGCAGCCAAGATCCCAGGGATAATTCACCCCTCCACTTT. Translation gives CASSQDPRDNSPLHF. The rearrangement uses TRBV4-3 and TRBJ1-6; possible D gene TRBD1, 5 bases. Trimming removed 0 bases at V and 5 bases at J, with 8 bases between. CDR1 and CDR2 from the germline V gene are LGHNA and YSLEER. The CDR3 spans 15 residues.

The chain links TRBV3-1 to TRBJ1-3, with D unresolved. This CDR3 comprises 14 residues. From germline, CDR1 is LGHDT and CDR2 YNNKEL (reference sequence). V lost 5 bases and J 3 bases, leaving 11 bases between the germline ends. The CDR3 DNA follows: TGTGCCAGCAGCTTTACAGCCCTTGGAAACACCATATATTTT. Translation: CASSFTALGNTIYF.

The chain combines TRBV4-1 with TRBJ1-1; 11 nucleotides match TRBD1. The germline CDR1 and CDR2 sequences are MGHRA and YSYEKL. Trimming cost V 6 bases and J 1 base; bases outside gene matches: 4. The CDR3 is 15 residues long. The CDR3 region is CASSHGQGANTEAFF. The CDR3 DNA reads as TGCGCCAGCAGTCACGGACAGGGGGCGAACACTGAAGCTTTCTTT.

This clonotype was observed a few times. Written as DNA, the CDR3 is TGTGCCAGCAGCCGACTCAGGGGCGGCTCAAACATTCAGTACTTC. This codes for CASSRLRGGSNIQYF. The J gene is TRBJ2-4, the V gene TRBV4-2; D might be TRBD1 (6 bases). The germline gives CDR1 LGHNA, CDR2 YNFKEQ. The CDR3 consists of 15 residues. With 4 bases removed from V and 6 bases from J, the gap between germline ends came to 16 bases.

This clonotype was observed many times. The chain carries TRBV7-9 and TRBJ1-2; no definite D call. The germline V gene encodes CDR1 SEHNR and CDR2 FQNEAQ (reference sequence). This CDR3 spans 13 amino acids. Trimming pared 0 bases from V and 5 bases from J, leaving 7 bases between. The DNA of the CDR3 is TGTGCCAGCAGCTTAGCGGCTGTTTATGGCTACACCTTC. Translating it yields CASSLAAVYGYTF.

In this sample, this clonotype turned up a few times. The chain links TRBV2 to TRBJ2-4, with TRBD1 identical over 7 bases. The CDR3 consists of 16 residues. Germline-derived CDR1 and CDR2 are SNHLY and FYNNEI. The junction had 8 bases not matched to a gene; V was cut back by 6 bases and J by 0 bases. The CDR3 is CASRGDRVLAKNIQYF. In nucleotides, the CDR3 is TGTGCCAGCAGGGGCGACAGGGTACTAGCCAAAAACATTCAGTACTTC.

This clonotype has only a few counts. This chain links TRBV28 with TRBJ2-5, with D maybe TRBD2 (5 bases). Germline V lookup: CDR1 MDHEN, CDR2 SYDVKM. The V end lost 3 bases, the J end lost 1 base, and 12 bases lay between the germline ends. The CDR3 runs to 15 residues. The CDR3 nucleotides are TGTGCCAGCAGTTTCCTCGGGAAGAGCCAAGAGACCCAGTACTTC. Its protein product is CASSFLGKSQETQYF. The whole variable domain, remainder taken from reference TRBV28 and TRBJ2-5, is DVKVTQSSRYLVKRTGEKVFLECVQDMDHENMFWYRQDPGLGLRLIYFSYDVKMKEKGDIPEGYSVSREKKERFSLILESASTNQTSMYLCASSFLGKSQETQYFGPGTRLLVL.

This clonotype was observed a handful of times. The rearrangement links TRBV7-2 to TRBJ2-5, with 12 bases fitting TRBD2. The CDR3 is made up of 16 amino acids. Germline V gene data show CDR1 as SGHTA and CDR2 as FQGNSA. The ends lost 4 bases at V and 2 bases at J; junction bases unmatched: 5. CDR3 DNA: TGTGCCAGCAGCTCCCCTAGCGGGGGGGGTCAAGAGACCCAGTACTTC. Protein: CASSSPSGGGQETQYF.

Only a few counts were recorded for this clonotype. V gene TRBV5-1 combines with J gene TRBJ2-5, with a weak D call TRBD1 (6 bases). From germline, CDR1 is SGHRS and CDR2 YFSETQ. The CDR3 contains 14 residues. The ends were cut back, 0 bases at V and 5 bases at J, with 11 bases in the middle. CDR3 sequence: CASSLGQTGETQYF. The CDR3 DNA reads as TGCGCCAGCAGCTTGGGGCAAACAGGGGAGACCCAGTACTTC.